A selection of T cell receptor beta chains follows, all from one sample in a study of OX40 agonist ivuxolimab in advanced cancers. TCRdb keeps only in-frame clones here, not all; method: immunoSEQ multiplex PCR. The sample has 45,000 to 65,000 clones, roughly 86% seen once. Here the sequenced sample was CD4+ or CD8+ T cells sorted from blood, taken in a trial of the OX40 agonist ivuxolimab. These receptors came from an adult with an advanced solid tumor such as melanoma, head and neck, liver or kidney cancer. The CDR3 runs from the conserved cysteine through the conserved F or W. Clone size is shown for a subset of rows, as once, few, many or a class of expanded clone.

abundance,v_gene,j_gene,CDR3aa
NA,TRBV12-1,TRBJ2-3,CASSFAQSRASGGTKSTDTQYF
NA,TRBV28,TRBJ1-1,CASSLGTAEAFF
NA,TRBV4-2,TRBJ2-1,CASSQTTQVRGEQFF
few,TRBV29-1,TRBJ2-5,CSVEGGTGVKTQYF
NA,TRBV19,TRBJ1-5,CASSIGPGQGEYSNQPQHF
NA,TRBV2,TRBJ2-7,CASSRPVAPYEQYF
NA,TRBV28,TRBJ2-7,CASRTSLADSYEQYF
NA,TRBV29-1,TRBJ2-3,CSAGETSGNTDTQYF
NA,TRBV5-1,TRBJ2-1,CASSLVGADEQFF
NA,TRBV20-1,TRBJ2-5,CSAGDRETQYF
NA,TRBV11-2,TRBJ2-2,CASSALAGVIGELFF
NA,TRBV2,TRBJ1-1,CASSEEGQGLRAFF
NA,TRBV6-6,TRBJ2-1,CASSYSGTSSYNEQFF
NA,TRBV10-1,TRBJ2-1,CATSQGARDEQFF
NA,TRBV10-2,TRBJ2-1,CASSEIYNEQFF
NA,TRBV5-1,TRBJ2-2,CASSTRGTSITGELFF
NA,TRBV7-9,TRBJ2-5,CASSLTQETQYF
NA,TRBV12-1,TRBJ2-3,CASSFEQGADTQYF
NA,TRBV15,TRBJ1-1,CATRPSKTWGTEAFF
once,TRBV9,TRBJ1-2,CASSVGAGPYGYTF
NA,TRBV30,TRBJ1-5,CAWGLGNQPQHF
NA,TRBV2,TRBJ2-5,CASSGGVYQETQYF